This T cell receptor beta chain was sequenced for a study of T-cell reconstitution after alpha-beta-depleted transplantation in children. Study observations and caveats: Counts and diversity of T cells one year after transplant came mostly from newly produced T cells. At around two months after transplant, the alpha-beta T cells were reportedly derived from several hundred expanded clones that came from non-depleted graft cells. Recipient T cells and thymic progenitors that survived were the source of the high TCRbeta diversity seen at day 60 in some patients.

Unique molecular identifiers were used to barcode this TCRbeta library. MiXCR, run by TCRdb on the PCR reads, gives a single entry per CDR3 protein. The sample lists 550,000 to 600,000 distinct CDR3 sequences; more than 20% were seen once. There are 14 residues in the CDR3. After removal of 6 bases from V and 0 bases from J, the junction contained 6 bases not matched to a gene. The germline CDR1 and CDR2 sequences are SQVTM and ANQGSEA. This clonotype was counted only a few times. Its antigen is currently unknown. This rearrangement joins TRBV29-1 to TRBJ1-1, with 8 bases aligning to TRBD1. The origin of this receptor is a boy in the first two years of life who had a stem cell transplant for acute myeloid leukemia, so the T cells may come from the graft donor. Sequenced material: PBMCs, mostly from graft donor cells, taken 360 days after TCRalphabeta/CD19-depleted stem cell transplant. CDR3 loop: CSVSPDRVNTEAFF. CDR3 DNA sequence: TGCAGCGTCTCCCCGGACAGGGTGAACACTGAAGCTTTCTTT.